This paragraph reports one TCR beta chain. The antigen is not known. This sample stems from a study of cytomegalovirus exposure and HLA in healthy donors. The study, taken as a whole, reports: Apparent HLA restriction characterized most CMV-associated TCR beta chains in a later analysis. It was reported that the classifier diagnosed cytomegalovirus status with high specificity and sensitivity in both the original and validation cohorts. Judged likely to be a sequencing artifact was a cluster of highly shared sequence variants.

Primers included in the PCR were 60 Vbeta and 13 Jbeta primers. The method was immunoSEQ multiplex PCR; TCRdb's version includes in-frame clones alone and lacks a portion of them. The data show approximately 51,000 clones, with about four fifths seen just once and roughly 2.3% held by the top ten. The TCR was taken from a boy aged 10-17 years in good health and CMV-seropositive. Sequencing was performed on PBMCs.

The CDR3, as DNA: TGTGCCAGCAGAAGCTGGACTAGCGGGGGCTACGGGGAGCTGTTTTTT. It yields the protein CASRSWTSGGYGELFF. The J gene is TRBJ2-2, the V gene TRBV27; 13 bases are shared with TRBD2. The ends lost 6 bases at V and 7 bases at J; junction bases unmatched: 8. Germline V gene lookup returns CDR1 MNHEY and CDR2 SMNVEV (reference sequence). The CDR3 has 16 amino acids.